This T cell receptor beta chain was recovered during a study of cytomegalovirus exposure and HLA in healthy donors. Across the whole study: The same platform was used for the 130 or so validation repertoires as for the 666 first-cohort repertoires, as reported in a later analysis. Study results and caveats: According to a subsequent analysis, TCR clusters identified in the first cohort showed a tendency to co-occur across the approximately 120 validation repertoires.

The donors formed part of the approximately 120-subject validation cohort, distinct from the roughly 640-subject first cohort. Worth noting for this clone: Its antigen is not identified.

The CDR3 is 16 amino acids. From germline, CDR1 is SGHRS and CDR2 YFSETQ. The V segment lost 4 bases and the J segment 1 base; nucleotides outside the gene matches: 7. Profiled with immunoSEQ multiplex PCR; TCRdb holds only in-frame clones, not every one. The sample has 250,000 to 400,000 clones; 88% are singletons. The chain recombines TRBV5-1 with TRBJ2-2, with 7 bases lining up with TRBD1. The sequencing input was PBMCs. This receptor was obtained from a man between 25 and 39 years old in good health and CMV-seronegative. The CDR3, as DNA: TGCGCCAGCAGCCCAACACGACAGGGGAACACCGGGGAGCTGTTTTTT. Encoded protein: CASSPTRQGNTGELFF.